The entry below describes one T cell receptor beta chain. TCRdb keeps only in-frame clones here, not all; method: immunoSEQ multiplex PCR. The table has around 400,000 clones, roughly 80% seen once; the top ten hold about 4.8%. The data were taken from a study of blood T cell repertoires in COVID-19. The germline CDR1 and CDR2 sequences are SGHVS and FNYEAQ. The CDR3 is 16 amino acids. Unmatched junction bases numbered 8, after V lost 1 base and J lost 5 bases. Material: PBMCs or T cells enriched from blood (not recorded which). V usage is TRBV7-6 and J usage is TRBJ2-3; TRBD2 matches at 8 bases. This receptor was obtained from a woman aged 50 to 60 who had recovered from COVID-19. CDR3 DNA: TGTGCCAGCAGCTTAGGTATCGGGGGGGCTGTAGATACGCAGTATTTT. This translates into CASSLGIGGAVDTQYF.